A single sample is the source of the 9 T cell receptor beta chains below, sequenced in a study of blood T cell repertoires in COVID-19. Assay used: immunoSEQ multiplex PCR; TCRdb lists only in-frame clones, some missing. The data hold around 120,000 clones, with about nine tenths observed a single time. The sequenced sample consisted of peripheral blood. The receptors derive from a human donor with active COVID-19. The donor label of this sample is uncertain.

For the CDR3, the DNA is TGTGCCAGCAGCTACCTCTACAATGAGCAGTTCTTC. Its translation: CASSYLYNEQFF. This chain joins TRBV12-3 or TRBV12-4 and TRBJ2-1; no clear D gene. Trimming took 6 bases from V and 3 from J, leaving 6 bases between them. This CDR3 is built from 12 residues.

V and J are TRBV14 and TRBJ1-6; no clear D. From germline, CDR1 is SGHDN and CDR2 FVKESK. The V gene lost 1 base and the J gene lost 0 bases, with 7 bases spanning the gap. The CDR3 runs to 16 residues. Written as DNA, the CDR3 is TGTGCCAGCAGCCAAGGAACCAGCTCCTATAATTCACCCCTCCACTTT. This encodes CASSQGTSSYNSPLHF. The variable domain in full, with the rest retrieved from reference TRBV14 and TRBJ1-6, is EAGVTQFPSHSVIEKGQTVTLRCDPISGHDNLYWYRRVMGKEIKFLLHFVKESKQDESGMPNNRFLAERTGGTYSTLKVQPAELEDSGVYFCASSQGTSSYNSPLHFGNGTRLTVT.

The V and J genes are TRBV28 and TRBJ2-7, with a tentative D call TRBD2 (6 bases). Trimming left V 7 bases short and J 5 bases short, with 18 bases between. Germline lookup yields CDR1 MDHEN and CDR2 SYDVKM. The CDR3 consists of 14 residues. This CDR3 is CASTPVRGYDEQYF. The CDR3 DNA sequence: TGTGCCAGCACCCCGGTCCGGGGGTACGACGAGCAGTACTTC.

The chain joins TRBV25-1 to TRBJ2-7; D is unclear. The ends were cut back, 3 bases at V and 3 bases at J, with 9 bases in the middle. Germline CDR1 reads MGHDK; CDR2 reads SYGVNS. The CDR3 spans 13 residues. CDR3 region: CASSDGSRYEQYF. CDR3 DNA sequence: TGTGCCAGCAGTGACGGGTCGCGCTACGAGCAGTACTTC.

The CDR3 reads CASSPQGAAMNTEAFF. Written as DNA, the CDR3 is TGTGCCAGCTCACCTCAAGGGGCGGCTATGAACACTGAAGCTTTCTTT. This sequence joins TRBV18 and TRBJ1-1, with a tentative D call TRBD1 (5 bases). This CDR3 has 16 residues. The germline V and J ends were trimmed by 3 bases and 0 bases, with 14 bases remaining between them. Germline V gene data show CDR1 as KGHSH and CDR2 as LQKENI. The variable domain in full, with the rest retrieved from reference TRBV18 and TRBJ1-1, is NAGVMQNPRHLVRRRGQEARLRCSPMKGHSHVYWYRQLPEEGLKFMVYLQKENIIDESGMPKERFSAEFPKEGPSILRIQQVVRGDSAAYFCASSPQGAAMNTEAFFGQGTRLTVV.

The chain uses TRBV19 and TRBJ2-6; D might be TRBD1 (5 bases). CDR3 length: 16 residues. The ends were cut back, 3 bases at V and 4 bases at J, with 13 bases in the middle. Germline-derived CDR1 and CDR2 are LNHDA and SQIVND (reference sequence). DNA of the CDR3: TGTGCCAGTAGTATTTGGCAAGGGGCGGGGGCCAACGTCCTGACTTTC. Residues: CASSIWQGAGANVLTF.

The V and J genes are TRBV7-9 and TRBJ2-1, with TRBD2 as a possible D gene (5 bases). Germline loops: CDR1 SEHNR, CDR2 FQNEAQ (reference sequence). CDR3 length equals 13 residues. Between the trimmed V and J ends, which lost 2 bases and 9 bases, there was a span of 11 bases. The CDR3 reads CASSLPSLREQFF. Written as DNA, the CDR3 is TGTGCCAGCAGCTTACCTAGCTTACGTGAGCAGTTCTTC.

The gene calls are TRBV18 and TRBJ1-2, with TRBD1 matching over 10 bases. V was pared by 5 bases and J by 4 bases, with 7 bases of the junction left unmatched. The V gene's germline CDR1 is KGHSH and CDR2 LQKENI. This CDR3 region has 15 residues. DNA for the CDR3: TGTGCCAGCTCATACGGACAGGGGGAGGTCTATGGCTACACCTTC. Its protein is CASSYGQGEVYGYTF.

This clone has only one observation. This chain connects TRBV27 to TRBJ2-1; 7 bases are a match to TRBD1. CDR1 is MNHEY and CDR2 is SMNVEV in the germline V gene (reference sequence). The trim removed 6 bases at V and 3 bases at J, leaving 8 bases unmatched. The CDR3 runs 15 residues. The CDR3 nucleotides are TGTGCCAGCAGCTTTTCCGGGACAGTCTACAATGAGCAGTTCTTC. This translates into CASSFSGTVYNEQFF.